This T cell receptor beta chain was identified during a study of blood T cells in healthy people across ages. Regarding the study as a whole: It was held that the diversity estimates obtained from one million T cells were underestimates.

This clonotype was counted at least ten times. Its specificity is unknown. This may be a read error: a much more frequent sequence differs by one nucleotide. The CDR3 covers 14 residues. Germline CDR1 DFQATT, CDR2 SNEGSKA (reference sequence). Combining a sample-barcoded 5' primer with a J-beta primer mix, a second PCR ran for about 7 to 11 cycles. Each cDNA was tagged by a template-switch adaptor containing 12 random nucleotides. The study obtained at least 2.5 million CDR3-containing paired-end reads from every sample. TCRdb processed the 5' RACE reads anew with MiXCR; each CDR3 protein has one entry. Among 850,000 or so distinct CDR3 sequences listed, about 30% were seen once.

This sequence was found in a woman older than 75 in good health. The chain combines TRBV20-1 with TRBJ2-1; D tentatively reads TRBD1 or TRBD2 (5 bases each). The end of the DNA aligns better with TRBJ2-7, so the J call may be wrong. The material sequenced was blood. CDR3 sequence reads: CSASGASSYNEQYF. In DNA, the CDR3 is TGCAGTGCTAGCGGGGCAAGCTCCTACAATGAGCAGTACTTC.